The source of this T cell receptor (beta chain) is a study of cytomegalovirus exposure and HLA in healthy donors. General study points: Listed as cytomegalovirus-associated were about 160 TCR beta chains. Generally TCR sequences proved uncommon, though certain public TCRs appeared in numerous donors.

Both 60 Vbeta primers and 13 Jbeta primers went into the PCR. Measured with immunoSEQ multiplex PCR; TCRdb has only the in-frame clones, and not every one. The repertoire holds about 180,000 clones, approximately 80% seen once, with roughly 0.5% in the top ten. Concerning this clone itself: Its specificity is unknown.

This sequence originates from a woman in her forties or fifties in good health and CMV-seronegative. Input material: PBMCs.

The CDR3 nucleotides are TGCGCCAGCAGCCCAGGAGGCCAAGAGACCCAGTACTTC. Its translation is CASSPGGQETQYF. The J gene is TRBJ2-5, the V gene TRBV4-1; possible D gene TRBD2, 5 bases. The CDR3 runs 13 residues. V dropped 4 bases and J dropped 1 base, with 7 bases sitting between them. Germline CDR1 MGHRA, CDR2 YSYEKL.